This T cell receptor (beta chain) came from a study of CD8 T cells in ankylosing spondylitis. General study points: Among TCR beta sequences, a motif of eight highly homologous variants appeared characteristic of ankylosing spondylitis blood.

This clonotype was seen repeatedly, ten times or more. Its antigen remains unidentified. TCRdb re-called the 5' RACE reads with MiXCR, one entry per CDR3 protein. This sample has tens of thousands of distinct CDR3 sequences, with approximately 6% found just once. The V and J ends lost 6 bases and 3 bases respectively, with 16 bases between them. This CDR3 is built from 14 residues. Germline-derived CDR1 and CDR2 are DFQATT and SNEGSKA (reference sequence). V is TRBV20-1 and J is TRBJ2-3; the D is unclear. What was sequenced was synovial fluid, either unsorted or a sorted T cell fraction (not recorded which). The clonotype originates from a male donor with ankylosing spondylitis. CDR3 residues: CSARAVIGTDTQYF. The CDR3 bases are TGCAGTGCCCGCGCGGTGATAGGTACAGATACGCAGTATTTT.